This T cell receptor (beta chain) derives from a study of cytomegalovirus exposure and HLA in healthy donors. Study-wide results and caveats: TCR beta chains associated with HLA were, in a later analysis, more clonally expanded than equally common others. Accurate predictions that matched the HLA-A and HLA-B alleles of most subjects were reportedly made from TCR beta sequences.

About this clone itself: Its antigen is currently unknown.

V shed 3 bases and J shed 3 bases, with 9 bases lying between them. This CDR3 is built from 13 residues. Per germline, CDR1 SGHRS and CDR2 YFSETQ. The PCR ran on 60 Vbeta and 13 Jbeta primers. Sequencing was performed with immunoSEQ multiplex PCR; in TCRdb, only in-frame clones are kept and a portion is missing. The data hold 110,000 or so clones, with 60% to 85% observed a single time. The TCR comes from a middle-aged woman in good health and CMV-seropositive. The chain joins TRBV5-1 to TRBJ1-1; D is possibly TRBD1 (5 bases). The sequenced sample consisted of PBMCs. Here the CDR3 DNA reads TGCGCCAGCAGCTCCCCCAGGGACACTGAAGCTTTCTTT. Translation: CASSSPRDTEAFF.